The sequence of this T cell receptor beta chain was determined in a study of long-term antiretroviral therapy in people with HIV (dated by TCRdb to the early 2020s). About the full investigation: The earliest samples were collected roughly a decade before the 2015 WHO recommendation for immediate ART, at a time when ART was usually postponed until CD4 counts fell. A retrospective serial study tested whether changes in peripheral blood TRB repertoire composition and diversity were associated with ART initiation and durable HIV suppression. The cohort contributed about 190 cryopreserved PBMC samples from about 33 adults with confirmed HIV infection, collected serially over a mean of approximately 6 years (range 1-12). Eleven of the 30 participants with HIV were female. No cross-contamination during QIAcube processing was seen in test extractions of a monoclonal T-cell line run alongside about 33 polyclonal samples.

Participants were included only if at least one PBMC sample before ART initiation and at least two post-ART samples were available. Treatment was received in the United States of America by all participants with HIV. Before DNA extraction, cryopreserved samples of roughly 0.95-10 million PBMC were thawed and washed. At the time of the earliest PBMC sample for each participant with HIV, ages ranged from roughly 20 to 54 years. PBMC samples were contributed by each participant from 1-4 timepoints before ART initiation and 2-8 timepoints after ART initiation, with a median of 7 samples. Serial HIV viral load, CD4+ T-cell count, ART history and demographic data were obtained for every participant. Genomic DNA was extracted from unsorted PBMC with a Qiagen kit on a QIAcube, with processing performed in batches of 12 samples. This clone has more than one count but fewer than ten. Its antigen is still unknown. Qualities for individual bases were not recorded, and no much larger clone is one base off. This specimen includes other DNA sequences encoding the same CDR3.

The full study reports these points: Owing to limited PBMC availability, only the TCR beta chain was sequenced, without alpha chain pairing. Because pre-ART samples had limited cell numbers, profiling was done on unsorted PBMC rather than on sorted CD4+ and CD8+ T cells. The samples span the years 2004 to 2017, and the ART regimens used at that time may not be as effective as current regimens. Expanded TRB clones identified before ART initiation dominated the repertoire at all time points, although this dominance fluctuated and declined in many PLHIV after ART. Starting ART was linked to a significant rise in TRB diversity, yet even with long-term ART the diversity remained significantly lower than in transplant donor controls. Inferences about post-ART repertoire changes were limited because no data were available on ART adherence, viral resistance or therapy changes. Narrower CDR3 length ranges were observed in HIV repertoires than in controls, and an antigen-experienced repertoire with only a slight naive shift after ART was suggested by the network structure.

The immunoSEQ hsTCRB v3.0 assay was used at survey level resolution to sequence the TRB variable region. The target sequencing depth for TRB was about 40,000-55,000 T-cell genomes per sample. An Illumina MiSeq with a v3 150-cycle kit was used to sequence the pooled TRB libraries. Per the original workflow: Repertoire analysis ran in R within a reproducible Nextflow workflow covering QC, data transformation and analysis. Custom analyses were implemented in LymphoSeq2, an R package for AIRR-Seq data exploration. A few samples yielding fewer than 5000 total TRB sequences were excluded, leaving more than 150 analyzed HIV repertoires. Among the approximately 180 retained HIV repertoires, 55 to 65 were collected before ART initiation and 129 were collected after ART initiation. Each repertoire was downsampled to 5000 TRB nucleotide sequences, and summary statistics were averaged across 100 downsampling iterations. Only TRB sequences with CDR3 regions of at least seven amino acids were retained for analysis. Two measures captured diversity: a Shannon entropy-derived clonality score and the Gini coefficient. In the repertoire networks, any two of the top 5000 CDR3 amino acid sequences were connected whenever the two sequences differed by an edit distance of one. For TRB CDR3 amino acid sequences, antigen specificity groups and MHC restriction were predicted with GLIPH2. To flag known CMV, EBV, HIV or tissue antigen associations, CDR3 amino acid sequences were matched against VDJdb and McPAS-TCR. Pre-ART, post-ART and control groups were compared with Wilcoxon signed-rank tests and Holm-Bonferroni correction. The clones in this table, taken by TCRdb from immuneACCESS, are in-frame only. Not every clone is retained; where verified, under half of the shortfall comes from an unresolved V gene, and the cause of the rest is unknown. V and J calls and clone size come straight from that table; D and trimming were deduced from the DNA. The sample yields approximately 7,200 clones; around three quarters were counted once. The ten largest clones take up around 17% of the sample.

Taken from cysteine to phenylalanine, the CDR3 has 14 residues. Only CDR3 DNA remains: 42 bases, in frame from the first base. CDR1 is given as MDHEN and CDR2 as SYDVKM, both from the germline V gene. Here V drops 3 bases and J drops 3 bases, and the junction holds 1 base not matched to any gene. This sequence originates from a man aged 40-55 years with HIV. Recombination linked TRBV28 to TRBJ2-3; 9 nucleotides in the junction match TRBD2. Sequenced here: unsorted PBMCs, sampled 0.9 years before starting antiretroviral therapy. The DNA sequence is as follows: TGTGCCAGCAGTTTCCTAGCGGGGACAGATACGCAGTATTTT. It translates to CASSFLAGTDTQYF.